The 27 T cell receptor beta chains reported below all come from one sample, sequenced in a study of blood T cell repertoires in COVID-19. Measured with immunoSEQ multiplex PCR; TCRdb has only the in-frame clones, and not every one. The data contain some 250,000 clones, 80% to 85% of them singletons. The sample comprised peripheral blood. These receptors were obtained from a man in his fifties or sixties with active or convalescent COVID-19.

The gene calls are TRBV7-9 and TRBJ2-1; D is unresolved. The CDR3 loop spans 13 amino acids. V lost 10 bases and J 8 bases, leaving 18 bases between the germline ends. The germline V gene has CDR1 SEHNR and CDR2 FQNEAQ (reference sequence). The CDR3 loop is CAILSQDTHEQFF. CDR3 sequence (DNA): TGTGCCATCCTGAGCCAGGATACCCATGAGCAGTTCTTC.

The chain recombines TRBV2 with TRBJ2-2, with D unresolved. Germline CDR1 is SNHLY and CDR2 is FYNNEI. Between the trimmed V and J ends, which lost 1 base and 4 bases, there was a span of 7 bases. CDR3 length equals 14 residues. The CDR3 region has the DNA TGTGCCAGCAGTGAAGTTTCGGTCACCGGGGAGCTGTTTTTT. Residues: CASSEVSVTGELFF.

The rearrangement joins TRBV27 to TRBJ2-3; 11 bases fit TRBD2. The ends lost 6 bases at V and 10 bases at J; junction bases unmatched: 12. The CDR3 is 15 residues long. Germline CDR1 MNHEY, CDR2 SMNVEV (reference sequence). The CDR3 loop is CASSKLAGVPPAQYF. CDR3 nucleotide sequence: TGTGCCAGCAGCAAACTAGCGGGGGTCCCCCCCGCGCAGTATTTT.

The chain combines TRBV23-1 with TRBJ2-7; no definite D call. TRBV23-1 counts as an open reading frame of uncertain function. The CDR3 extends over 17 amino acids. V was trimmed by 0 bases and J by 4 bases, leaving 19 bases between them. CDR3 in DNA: TGCGCCAGCAGTCAATCATATCACACTACTCCGATGTACGAGCAGTACTTC. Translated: CASSQSYHTTPMYEQYF.

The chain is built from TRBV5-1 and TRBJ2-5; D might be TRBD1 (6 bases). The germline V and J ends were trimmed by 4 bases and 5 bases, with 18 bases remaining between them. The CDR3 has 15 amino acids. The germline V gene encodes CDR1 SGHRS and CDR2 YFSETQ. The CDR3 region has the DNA TGCGCCAGCAGCCAGGGGAGAGGGGCCGGGGAGACCCAGTACTTC. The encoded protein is CASSQGRGAGETQYF. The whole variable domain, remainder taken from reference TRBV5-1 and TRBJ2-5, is KAGVTQTPRYLIKTRGQQVTLSCSPISGHRSVSWYQQTPGQGLQFLFEYFSETQRNKGNFPGRFSGRQFSNSRSEMNVSTLELGDSALYLCASSQGRGAGETQYFGPGTRLLVL.

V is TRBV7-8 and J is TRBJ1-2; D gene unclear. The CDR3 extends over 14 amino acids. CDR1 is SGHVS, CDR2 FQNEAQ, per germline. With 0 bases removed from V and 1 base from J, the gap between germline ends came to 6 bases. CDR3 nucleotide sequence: TGTGCCAGCAGCTTAGCTGAGAGTAACTATGGCTACACCTTC. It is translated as CASSLAESNYGYTF.

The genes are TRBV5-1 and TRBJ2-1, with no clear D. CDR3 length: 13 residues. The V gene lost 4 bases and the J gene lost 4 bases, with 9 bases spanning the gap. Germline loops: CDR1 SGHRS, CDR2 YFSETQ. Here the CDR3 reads CASSPTQYNEQFF. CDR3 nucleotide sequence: TGCGCCAGCAGCCCGACTCAATACAATGAGCAGTTCTTC.

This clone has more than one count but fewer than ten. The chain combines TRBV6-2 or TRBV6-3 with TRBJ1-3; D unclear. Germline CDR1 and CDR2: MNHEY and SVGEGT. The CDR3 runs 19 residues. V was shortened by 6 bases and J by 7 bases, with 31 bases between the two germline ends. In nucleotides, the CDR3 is TGTGCCAGCAGCTCGAGATTCCGGTGGAGGGTACCGGGAGAGAACACCATATATTTT. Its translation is CASSSRFRWRVPGENTIYF.

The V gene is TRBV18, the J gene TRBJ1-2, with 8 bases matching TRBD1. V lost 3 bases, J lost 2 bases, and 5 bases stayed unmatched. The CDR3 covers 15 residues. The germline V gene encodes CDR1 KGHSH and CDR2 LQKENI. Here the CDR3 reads CASSPIGQGNYGYTF. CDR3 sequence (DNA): TGTGCCAGCTCACCCATCGGACAGGGCAACTATGGCTACACCTTC.

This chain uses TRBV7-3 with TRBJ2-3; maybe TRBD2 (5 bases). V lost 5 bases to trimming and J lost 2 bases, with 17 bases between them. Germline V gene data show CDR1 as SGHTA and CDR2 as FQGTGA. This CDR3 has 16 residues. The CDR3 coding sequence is TGTGCCAGCAGCCTCCTCTGGAGTAGCGCCACAGATACGCAGTATTTT. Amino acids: CASSLLWSSATDTQYF.

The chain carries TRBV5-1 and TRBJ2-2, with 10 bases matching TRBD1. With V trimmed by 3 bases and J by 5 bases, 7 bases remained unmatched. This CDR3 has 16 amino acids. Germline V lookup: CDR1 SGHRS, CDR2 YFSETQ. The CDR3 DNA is TGCGCCAGCAGCTGGGGGAGACAGGGGGCAACCGGGGAGCTGTTTTTT. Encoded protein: CASSWGRQGATGELFF.

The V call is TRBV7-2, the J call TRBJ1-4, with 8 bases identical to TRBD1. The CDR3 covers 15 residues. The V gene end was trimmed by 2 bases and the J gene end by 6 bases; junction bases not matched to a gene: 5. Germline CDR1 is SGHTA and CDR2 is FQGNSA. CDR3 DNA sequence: TGTGCCAGCAGCTTAAGCAGGGGGCGGGATGAAAAACTGTTTTTT. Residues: CASSLSRGRDEKLFF.

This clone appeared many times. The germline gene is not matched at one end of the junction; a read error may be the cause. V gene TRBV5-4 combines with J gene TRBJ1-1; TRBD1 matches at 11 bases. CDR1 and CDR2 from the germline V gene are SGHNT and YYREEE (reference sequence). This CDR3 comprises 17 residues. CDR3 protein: CASSLKGQGAVKTEAFF. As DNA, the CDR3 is TGTGCCAGCAGCTTAAAAGGACAGGGGGCGGTGAAGACTGAAGCTTTCTTT.

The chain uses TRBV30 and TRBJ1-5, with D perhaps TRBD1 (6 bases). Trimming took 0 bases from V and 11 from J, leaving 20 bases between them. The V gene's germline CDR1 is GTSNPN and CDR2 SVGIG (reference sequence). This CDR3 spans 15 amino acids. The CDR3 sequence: CAWSVAIGGRGAQHF. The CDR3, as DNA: TGTGCCTGGAGTGTAGCAATCGGGGGCCGGGGGGCCCAGCATTTT. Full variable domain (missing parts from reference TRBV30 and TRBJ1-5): SQTIHQWPATLVQPVGSPLSLECTVEGTSNPNLYWYRQAAGRGLQLLFYSVGIGQISSEVPQNLSASRPQDRQFILSSKKLLLSDSGFYLCAWSVAIGGRGAQHFGDGTRLSIL.

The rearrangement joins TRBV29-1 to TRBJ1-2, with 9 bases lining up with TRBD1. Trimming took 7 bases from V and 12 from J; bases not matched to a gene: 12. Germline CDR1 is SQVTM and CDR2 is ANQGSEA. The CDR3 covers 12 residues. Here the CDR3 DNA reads TGCAGCGGAGCTAGGACAGGGGACTCCCACACCTTC. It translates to CSGARTGDSHTF.

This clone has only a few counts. CDR3 nucleotide sequence: TGTGCCAGCAGCTTAGCGATAGGGCCAGGGGTAGCGAATGAGCAGTTCTTC. The encoded protein is CASSLAIGPGVANEQFF. The chain employs TRBV7-2 and TRBJ2-1; possibly TRBD1 for D (6 bases). The germline CDR1 and CDR2 sequences are SGHTA and FQGNSA. This CDR3 region has 17 residues. V dropped 0 bases and J dropped 7 bases, with 19 bases sitting between them.

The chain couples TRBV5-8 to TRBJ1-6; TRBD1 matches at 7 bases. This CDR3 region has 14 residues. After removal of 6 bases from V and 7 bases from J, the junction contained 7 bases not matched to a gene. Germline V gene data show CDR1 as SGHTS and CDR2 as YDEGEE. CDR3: CASTYTGVNSPLHF. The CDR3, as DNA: TGTGCCAGCACCTACACAGGGGTAAATTCACCCCTCCACTTT.

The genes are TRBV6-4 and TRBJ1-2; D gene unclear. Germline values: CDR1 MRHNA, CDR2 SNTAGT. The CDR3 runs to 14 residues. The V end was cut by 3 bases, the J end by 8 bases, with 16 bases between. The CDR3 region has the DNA TGTGCCAGCAGTGAGTTCGCCGGAGCGGGAGGCTACACCTTC. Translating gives CASSEFAGAGGYTF.

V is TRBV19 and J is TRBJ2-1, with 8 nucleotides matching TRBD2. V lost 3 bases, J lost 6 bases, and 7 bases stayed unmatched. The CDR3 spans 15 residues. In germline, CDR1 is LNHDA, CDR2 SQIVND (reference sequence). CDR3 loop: CASSILRGASNEQFF. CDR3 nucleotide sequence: TGTGCCAGTAGTATCTTGCGGGGGGCCTCCAATGAGCAGTTCTTC.

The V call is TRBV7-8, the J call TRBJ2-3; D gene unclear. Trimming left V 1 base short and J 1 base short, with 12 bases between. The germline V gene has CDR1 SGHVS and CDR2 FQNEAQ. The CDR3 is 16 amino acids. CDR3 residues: CASSLVVPTGTDTQYF. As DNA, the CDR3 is TGTGCCAGCAGCTTAGTCGTGCCGACTGGCACAGATACGCAGTATTTT.

CDR3 DNA sequence: TGCGCCAGCAGCTTGAGACAGGTCCTCAGCAGTGAAAAACTGTTTTTT. It translates to CASSLRQVLSSEKLFF. This rearrangement joins TRBV5-1 to TRBJ1-4, with D perhaps matching TRBD1 (6 bases). CDR3 length equals 16 residues. Germline CDR1 and CDR2: SGHRS and YFSETQ. Trimming took off 1 base at V and 7 bases at J, with 17 bases between the two ends.

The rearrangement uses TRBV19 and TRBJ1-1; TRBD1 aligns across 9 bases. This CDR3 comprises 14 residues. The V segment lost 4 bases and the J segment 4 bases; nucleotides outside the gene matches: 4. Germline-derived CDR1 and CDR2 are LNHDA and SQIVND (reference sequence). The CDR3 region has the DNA TGTGCCAGTAGTACCGGGACAGGGCCCACTGAAGCTTTCTTT. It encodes CASSTGTGPTEAFF.

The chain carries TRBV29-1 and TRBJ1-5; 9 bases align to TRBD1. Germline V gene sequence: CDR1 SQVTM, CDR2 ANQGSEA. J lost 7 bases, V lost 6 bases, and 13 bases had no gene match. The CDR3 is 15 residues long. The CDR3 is CSVGQGTGLGQPQHF. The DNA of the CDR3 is TGCAGCGTCGGCCAAGGGACAGGGCTGGGACAGCCCCAGCATTTT.

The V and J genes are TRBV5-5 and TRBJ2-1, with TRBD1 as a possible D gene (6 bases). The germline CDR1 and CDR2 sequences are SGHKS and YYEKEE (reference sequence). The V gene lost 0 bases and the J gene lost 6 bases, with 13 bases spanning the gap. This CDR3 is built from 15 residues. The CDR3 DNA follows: TGTGCCAGCAGCTTGGGGGGATCCAGGGGCAATGAGCAGTTCTTC. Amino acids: CASSLGGSRGNEQFF.

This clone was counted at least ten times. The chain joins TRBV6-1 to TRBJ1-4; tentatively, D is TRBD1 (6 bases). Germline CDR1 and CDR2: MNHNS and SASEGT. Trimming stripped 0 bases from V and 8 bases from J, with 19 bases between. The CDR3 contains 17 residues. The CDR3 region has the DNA TGTGCCAGCAGTGAAGCGGGTCGTCAGGGGTCGGGGGAAAAACTGTTTTTT. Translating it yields CASSEAGRQGSGEKLFF.

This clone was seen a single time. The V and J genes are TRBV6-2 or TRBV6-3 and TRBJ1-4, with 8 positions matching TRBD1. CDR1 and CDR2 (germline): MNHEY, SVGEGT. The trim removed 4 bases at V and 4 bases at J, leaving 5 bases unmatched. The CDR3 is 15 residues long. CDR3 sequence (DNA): TGTGCCAGCAGTTCTCGGACAGGGAGTAATGAAAAACTGTTTTTT. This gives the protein CASSSRTGSNEKLFF.

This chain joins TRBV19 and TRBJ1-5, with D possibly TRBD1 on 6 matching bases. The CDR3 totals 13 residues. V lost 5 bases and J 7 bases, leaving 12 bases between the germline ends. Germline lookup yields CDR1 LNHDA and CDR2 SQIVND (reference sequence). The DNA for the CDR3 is TGTGCCAGTAGTGTCTACAGGGACCAGCCCCAGCATTTT. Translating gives CASSVYRDQPQHF.